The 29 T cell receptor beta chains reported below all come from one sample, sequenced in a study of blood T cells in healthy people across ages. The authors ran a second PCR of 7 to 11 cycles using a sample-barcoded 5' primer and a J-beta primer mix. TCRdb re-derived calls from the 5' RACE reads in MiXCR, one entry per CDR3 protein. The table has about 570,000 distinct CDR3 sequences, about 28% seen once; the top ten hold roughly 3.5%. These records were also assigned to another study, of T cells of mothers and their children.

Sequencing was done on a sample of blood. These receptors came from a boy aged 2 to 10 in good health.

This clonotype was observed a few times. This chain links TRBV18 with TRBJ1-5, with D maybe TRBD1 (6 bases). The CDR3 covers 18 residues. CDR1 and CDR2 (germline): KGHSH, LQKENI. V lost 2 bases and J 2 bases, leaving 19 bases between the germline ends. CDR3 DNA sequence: TGTGCCAGCTCACCAGCGGTTTCGGGGGCAACGGGCAATCAGCCCCAGCATTTT. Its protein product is CASSPAVSGATGNQPQHF.

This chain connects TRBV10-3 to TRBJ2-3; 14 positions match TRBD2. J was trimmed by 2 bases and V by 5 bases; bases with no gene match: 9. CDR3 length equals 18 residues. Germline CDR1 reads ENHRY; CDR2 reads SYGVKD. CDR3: CAISWTSGGSLATDTQYF. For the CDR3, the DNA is TGTGCCATCAGTTGGACTAGCGGGGGGAGTTTAGCCACAGATACGCAGTATTTT.

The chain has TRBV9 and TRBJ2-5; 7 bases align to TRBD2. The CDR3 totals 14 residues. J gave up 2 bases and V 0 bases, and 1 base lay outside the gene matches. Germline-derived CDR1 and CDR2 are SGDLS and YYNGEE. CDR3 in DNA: TGTGCCAGCAGCGTAGGACTAGCTCAAGAGACCCAGTACTTC. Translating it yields CASSVGLAQETQYF.

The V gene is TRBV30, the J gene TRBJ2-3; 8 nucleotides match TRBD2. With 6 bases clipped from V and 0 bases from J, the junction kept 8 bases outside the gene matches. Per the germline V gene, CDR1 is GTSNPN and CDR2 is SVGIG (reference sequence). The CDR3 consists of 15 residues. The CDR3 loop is CACPGGPSSTDTQYF. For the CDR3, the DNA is TGTGCCTGTCCGGGAGGGCCGTCGAGCACAGATACGCAGTATTTT.

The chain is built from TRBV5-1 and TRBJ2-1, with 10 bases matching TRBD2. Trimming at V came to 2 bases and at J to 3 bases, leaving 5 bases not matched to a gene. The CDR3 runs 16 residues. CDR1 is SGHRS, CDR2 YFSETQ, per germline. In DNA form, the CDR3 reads TGCGCCAGCAGCTTTCTCGGGACTAGCGACTACAATGAGCAGTTCTTC. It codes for CASSFLGTSDYNEQFF.

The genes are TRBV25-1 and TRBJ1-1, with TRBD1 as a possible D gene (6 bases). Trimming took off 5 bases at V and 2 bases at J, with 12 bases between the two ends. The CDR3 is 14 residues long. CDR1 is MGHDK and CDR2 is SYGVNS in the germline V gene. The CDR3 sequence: CASSRDTTNTEAFF. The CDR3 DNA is TGTGCCAGCAGTCGGGACACAACCAACACTGAAGCTTTCTTT.

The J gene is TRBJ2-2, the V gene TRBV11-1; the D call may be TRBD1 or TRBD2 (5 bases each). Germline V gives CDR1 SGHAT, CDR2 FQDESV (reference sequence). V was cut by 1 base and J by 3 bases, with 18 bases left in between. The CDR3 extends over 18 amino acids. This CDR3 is CASSLGSLGDVHTGELFF. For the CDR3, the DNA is TGTGCCAGCAGCTTAGGATCCCTTGGGGACGTTCACACCGGGGAGCTGTTTTTT.

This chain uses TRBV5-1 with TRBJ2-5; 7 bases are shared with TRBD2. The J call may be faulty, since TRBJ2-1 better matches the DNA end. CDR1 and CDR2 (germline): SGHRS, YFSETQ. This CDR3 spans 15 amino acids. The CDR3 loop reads CASSLAGDPYNEQFF. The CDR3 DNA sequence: TGCGCCAGCAGCCTCGCGGGAGACCCCTACAATGAGCAGTTCTTC.

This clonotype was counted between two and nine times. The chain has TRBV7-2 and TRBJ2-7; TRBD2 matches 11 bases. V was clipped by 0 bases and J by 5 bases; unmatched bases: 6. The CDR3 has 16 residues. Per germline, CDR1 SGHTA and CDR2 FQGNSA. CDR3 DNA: TGTGCCAGCAGCTTAGCCCATAGCGGGAGGGGAGACGAGCAGTACTTC. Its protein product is CASSLAHSGRGDEQYF.

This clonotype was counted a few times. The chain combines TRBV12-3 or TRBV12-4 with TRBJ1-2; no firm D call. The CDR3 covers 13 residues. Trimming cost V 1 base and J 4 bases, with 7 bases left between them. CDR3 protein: CASSLDRLYGYTF. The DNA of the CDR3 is TGTGCCAGCAGTTTAGACAGACTCTATGGCTACACCTTC.

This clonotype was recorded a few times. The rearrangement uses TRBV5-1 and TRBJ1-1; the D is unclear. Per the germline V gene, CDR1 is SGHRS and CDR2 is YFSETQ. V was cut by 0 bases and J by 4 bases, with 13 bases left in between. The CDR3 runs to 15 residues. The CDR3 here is CASSLDVVRGTEAFF. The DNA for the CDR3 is TGCGCCAGCAGCTTGGATGTAGTACGGGGCACTGAAGCTTTCTTT.

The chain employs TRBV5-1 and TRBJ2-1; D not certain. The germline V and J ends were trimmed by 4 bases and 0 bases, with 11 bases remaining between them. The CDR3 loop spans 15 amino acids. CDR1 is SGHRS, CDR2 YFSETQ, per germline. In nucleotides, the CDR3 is TGCGCCAGCAGCATACCCGTGAGCTCCTACAATGAGCAGTTCTTC. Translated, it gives CASSIPVSSYNEQFF.

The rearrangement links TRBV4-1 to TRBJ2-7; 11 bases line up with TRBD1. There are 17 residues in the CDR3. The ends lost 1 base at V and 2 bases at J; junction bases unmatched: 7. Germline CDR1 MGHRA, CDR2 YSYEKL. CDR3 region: CASSQGTGGAGPYEQYF. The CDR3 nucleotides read TGCGCCAGCAGCCAAGGGACAGGGGGCGCCGGGCCCTACGAGCAGTACTTC.

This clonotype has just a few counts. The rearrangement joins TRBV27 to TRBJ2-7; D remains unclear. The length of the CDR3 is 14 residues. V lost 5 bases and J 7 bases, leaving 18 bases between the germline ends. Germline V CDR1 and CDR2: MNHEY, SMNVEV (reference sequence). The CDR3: CASSIRQEGYEQYF. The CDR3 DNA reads TGTGCCAGCAGTATTCGGCAGGAAGGTTATGAGCAGTACTTC.

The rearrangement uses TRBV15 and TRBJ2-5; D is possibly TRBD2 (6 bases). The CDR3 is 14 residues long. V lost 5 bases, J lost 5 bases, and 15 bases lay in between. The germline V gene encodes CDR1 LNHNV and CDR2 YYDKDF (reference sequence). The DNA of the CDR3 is TGTGCCACCAGCTACCGGGACTCCCGGGAGACCCAGTACTTC. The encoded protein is CATSYRDSRETQYF.

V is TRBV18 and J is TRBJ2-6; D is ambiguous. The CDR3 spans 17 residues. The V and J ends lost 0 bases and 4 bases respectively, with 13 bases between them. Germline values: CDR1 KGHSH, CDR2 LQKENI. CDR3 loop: CASSPPLLNSGANVLTF. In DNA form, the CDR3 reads TGTGCCAGCTCACCACCGTTACTGAACTCCGGGGCCAACGTCCTGACTTTC.

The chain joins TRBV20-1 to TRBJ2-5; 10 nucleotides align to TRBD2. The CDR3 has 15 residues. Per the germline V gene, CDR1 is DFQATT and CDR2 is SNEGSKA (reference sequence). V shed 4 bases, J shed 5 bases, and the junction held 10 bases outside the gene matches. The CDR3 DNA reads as TGCAGTGCTACCACTGAGCGGGGGGGCAGTGAGACCCAGTACTTC. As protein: CSATTERGGSETQYF.

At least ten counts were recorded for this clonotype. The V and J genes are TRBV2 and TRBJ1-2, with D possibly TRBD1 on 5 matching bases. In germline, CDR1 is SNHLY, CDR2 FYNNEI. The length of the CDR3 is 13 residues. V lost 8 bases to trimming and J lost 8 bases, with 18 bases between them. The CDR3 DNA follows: TGTGCCAGCCACGGAACAAGGGGCACCGGCTACACCTTC. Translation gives CASHGTRGTGYTF.

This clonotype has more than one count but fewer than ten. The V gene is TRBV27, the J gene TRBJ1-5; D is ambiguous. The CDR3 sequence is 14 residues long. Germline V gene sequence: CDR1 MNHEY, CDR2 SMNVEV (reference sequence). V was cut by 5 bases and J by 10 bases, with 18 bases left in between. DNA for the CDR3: TGTGCCAGCAGTCCCCCGGGGTGGCGGTACCCCCAGCATTTT. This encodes CASSPPGWRYPQHF.

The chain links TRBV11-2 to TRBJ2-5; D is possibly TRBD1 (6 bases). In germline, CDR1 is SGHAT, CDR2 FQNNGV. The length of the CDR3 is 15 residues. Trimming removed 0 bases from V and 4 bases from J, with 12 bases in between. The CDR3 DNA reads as TGTGCCAGCAGCTTAGAAGGGCAGGGGATAGAGACCCAGTACTTC. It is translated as CASSLEGQGIETQYF.

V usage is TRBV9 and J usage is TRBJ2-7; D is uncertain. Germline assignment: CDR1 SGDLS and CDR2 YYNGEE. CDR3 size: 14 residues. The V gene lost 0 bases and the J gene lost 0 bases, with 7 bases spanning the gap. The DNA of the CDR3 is TGTGCCAGCAGCGTAGATAGCCGCTCCTACGAGCAGTACTTC. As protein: CASSVDSRSYEQYF.

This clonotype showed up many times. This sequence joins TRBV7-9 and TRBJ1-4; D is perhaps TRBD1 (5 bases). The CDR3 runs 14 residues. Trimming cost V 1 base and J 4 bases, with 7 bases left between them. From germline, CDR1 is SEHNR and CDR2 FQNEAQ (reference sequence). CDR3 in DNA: TGTGCCAGCAGCTTAGGACAGATTAATGAAAAACTGTTTTTT. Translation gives CASSLGQINEKLFF.

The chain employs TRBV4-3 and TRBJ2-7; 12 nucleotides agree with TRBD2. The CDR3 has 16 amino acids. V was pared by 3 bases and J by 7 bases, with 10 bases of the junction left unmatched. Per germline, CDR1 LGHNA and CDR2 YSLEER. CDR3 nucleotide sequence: TGCGCCAGCAGCCAGGCACTAGCGGGGGGACCTGGGGAGCAGTACTTC. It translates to CASSQALAGGPGEQYF.

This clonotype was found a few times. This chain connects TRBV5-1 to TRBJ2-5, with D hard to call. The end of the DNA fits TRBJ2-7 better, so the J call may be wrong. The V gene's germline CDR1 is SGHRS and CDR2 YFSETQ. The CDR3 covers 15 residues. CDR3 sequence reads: CASSLSPSRAYEQYF. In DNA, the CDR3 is TGCGCCAGCAGCTTGAGCCCCAGCCGGGCCTACGAGCAGTACTTC.

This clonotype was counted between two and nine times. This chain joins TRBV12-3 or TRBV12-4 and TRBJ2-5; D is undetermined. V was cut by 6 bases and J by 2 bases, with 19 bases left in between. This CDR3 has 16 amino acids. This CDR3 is CASSPYLSSQQETQYF. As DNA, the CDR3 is TGTGCCAGCAGCCCCTATTTGAGCAGTCAACAAGAGACCCAGTACTTC.

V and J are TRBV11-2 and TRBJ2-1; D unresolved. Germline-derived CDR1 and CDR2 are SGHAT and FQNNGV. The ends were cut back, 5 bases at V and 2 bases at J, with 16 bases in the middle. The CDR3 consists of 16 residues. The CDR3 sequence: CASSPLRSNPYNEQFF. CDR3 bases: TGTGCCAGCAGCCCCCTAAGGTCAAACCCCTACAATGAGCAGTTCTTC.

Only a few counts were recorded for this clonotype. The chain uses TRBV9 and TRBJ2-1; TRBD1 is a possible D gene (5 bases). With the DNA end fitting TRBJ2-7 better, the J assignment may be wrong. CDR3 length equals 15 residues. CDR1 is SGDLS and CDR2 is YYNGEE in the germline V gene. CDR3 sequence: CASSVDWSGTYEQYF. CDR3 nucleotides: TGTGCCAGCAGCGTCGATTGGTCAGGGACCTACGAGCAGTACTTC.

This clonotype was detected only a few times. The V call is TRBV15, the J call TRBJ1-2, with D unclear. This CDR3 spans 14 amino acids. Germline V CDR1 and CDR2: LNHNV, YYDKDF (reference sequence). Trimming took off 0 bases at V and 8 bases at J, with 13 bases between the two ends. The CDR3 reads CATSRDLGPGGYTF. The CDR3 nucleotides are TGTGCCACCAGCAGAGATTTAGGGCCCGGCGGCTACACCTTC.

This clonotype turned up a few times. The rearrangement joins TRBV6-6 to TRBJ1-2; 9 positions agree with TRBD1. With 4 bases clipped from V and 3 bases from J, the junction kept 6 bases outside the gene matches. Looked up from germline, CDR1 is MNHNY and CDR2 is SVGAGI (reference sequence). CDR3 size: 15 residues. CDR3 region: CASSSRDRVHYGYTF. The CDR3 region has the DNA TGTGCCAGCAGTTCACGGGACAGGGTCCACTATGGCTACACCTTC.